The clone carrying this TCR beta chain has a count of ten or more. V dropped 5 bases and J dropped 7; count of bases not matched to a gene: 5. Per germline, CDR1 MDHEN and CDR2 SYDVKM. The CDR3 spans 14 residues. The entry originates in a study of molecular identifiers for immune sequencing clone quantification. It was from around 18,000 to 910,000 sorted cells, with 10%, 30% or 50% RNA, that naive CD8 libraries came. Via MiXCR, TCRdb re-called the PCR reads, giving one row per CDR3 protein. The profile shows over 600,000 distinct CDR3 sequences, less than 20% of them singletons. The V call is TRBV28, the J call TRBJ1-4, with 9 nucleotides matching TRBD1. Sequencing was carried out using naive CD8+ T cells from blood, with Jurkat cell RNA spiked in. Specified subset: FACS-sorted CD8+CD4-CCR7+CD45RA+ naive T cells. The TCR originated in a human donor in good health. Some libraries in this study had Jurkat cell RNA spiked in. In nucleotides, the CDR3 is TGTGCCAGCAGTCGGGACAGGGAGATTGAAAAACTGTTTTTT. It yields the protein CASSRDREIEKLFF.